This TCR beta chain emerged from a study of blood T cell repertoires in COVID-19 (dated by TCRdb to the early 2020s). About the study as a whole: Samples covering the acute and convalescent phases of COVID-19 were provided by collaborators in the United States, Italy and Spain. The material from the prospective study consisted of cDNA or gDNA derived from T cells, B-cell-depleted T cells, or PBMCs. Deeply sampled blood TCRbeta repertoires from subjects exposed to, actively infected with, or recovered from COVID-19 were included in the dataset. A freely available public database, intended as a resource for researchers studying the immune response to SARS-CoV-2, is where the repertoires were released. The samples were drawn from two sources: the first 160 participants of the ongoing ImmuneRACE study, and approximately 1,300 subjects contributed by 6 global collaborators. A de-identified subject ID, COVID-19 status, age in years and sex were almost always included in the sample metadata. HLA class I and class II types, where available, came from metadata supplied by the sample provider rather than from assay-based typing. Overall results and qualifications from the work: The quantity of clinical and demographic metadata differed by source and by participant and was supplied without curation.

Another Seattle source contributed samples from volunteer blood donors who had recovered from COVID-19. The collaborating institutions used their own protocols to collect whole blood in K2EDTA tubes. For TCRbeta analysis, collaborators shipped samples as frozen whole blood, isolated PBMCs, or DNA extracted from either of those sample types. V has 4 bases trimmed and J has 4 bases trimmed; junction bases matching no gene number 12. From the cysteine through the phenylalanine, the CDR3 covers 17 amino acids. Solely the CDR3 DNA is kept, with 51 bases framed from the first base. The germline V gene sets CDR1 to SGHDT and CDR2 to YYEEEE. With regard to this clone: Its antigen is currently not known. No base qualities exist here, and no much larger clone lies one base off it.

TCRbeta CDR3 regions were amplified from genomic DNA by means of the immunoSEQ Assay, a bias-controlled multiplex PCR. The study's processing was this. The number of nucleated cells in each sample was estimated from the amplification of reference gene primers within the assay. To quantify the absolute abundance of each unique TCRbeta CDR3 rearrangement, sequence reads were collapsed and filtered. For each sample, productive Simpson clonality was calculated as the square root of Simpson's diversity index over productive rearrangements. TCRdb limited this immuneACCESS table to in-frame rearrangements with V and J called. A share of clones is missing; checked studies link under half to unresolved V genes, and the rest is unexplained. V, J and clone size are those of that table, while D and trimming were read from the DNA. The sample yields about 190,000 clones; approximately 87% were counted once. Roughly 0.85% of the sample lies in the top ten.

The clonotype comes from a woman aged 18-30 years who had recovered from COVID-19. Sequenced sample: peripheral blood. This receptor chain uses TRBV5-6 and TRBJ2-4; 9 nucleotides in the junction match TRBD1. In nucleotide form, the sequence is TGTGCCAGCAGCCTGTTACAGGGACAGGGTGGAAAAAACATTCAGTACTTC. This encodes CASSLLQGQGGKNIQYF.